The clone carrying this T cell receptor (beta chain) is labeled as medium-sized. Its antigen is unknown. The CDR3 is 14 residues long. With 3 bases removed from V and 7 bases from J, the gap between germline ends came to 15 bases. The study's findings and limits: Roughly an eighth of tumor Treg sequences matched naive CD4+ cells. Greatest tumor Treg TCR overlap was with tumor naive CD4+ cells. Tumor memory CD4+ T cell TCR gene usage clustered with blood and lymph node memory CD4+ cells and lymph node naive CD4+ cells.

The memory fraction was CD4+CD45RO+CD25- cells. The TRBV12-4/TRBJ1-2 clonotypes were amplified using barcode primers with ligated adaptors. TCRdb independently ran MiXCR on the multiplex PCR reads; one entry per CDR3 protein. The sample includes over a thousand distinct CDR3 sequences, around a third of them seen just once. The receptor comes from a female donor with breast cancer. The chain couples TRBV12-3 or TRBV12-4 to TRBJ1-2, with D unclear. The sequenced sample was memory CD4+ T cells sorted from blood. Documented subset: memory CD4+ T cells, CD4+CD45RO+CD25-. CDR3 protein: CASSLGREVGGYTF. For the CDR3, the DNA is TGTGCCAGCAGTTTGGGGAGGGAGGTTGGTGGCTACACCTTC.